Below, one T cell receptor beta chain is given with its context. The germline CDR1 and CDR2 sequences are LNHNV and YYDKDF (reference sequence). The CDR3 has 12 residues. Trimming shortened V by 6 bases and J by 8 bases, and 11 bases separated the two germline ends. Original processing notes: Scientists estimated how many nucleated cells there were by amplifying reference gene primers. Libraries were prepared by immunoSEQ multiplex PCR; TCRdb keeps only in-frame clonotypes and omits some of them. V and J calls and clone size are given by that table; D and trimming were obtained from the DNA. The sample includes 65,000 to 100,000 clones, about 90% of them seen just once. The data belong to a study of blood T cell repertoires in COVID-19.

This chain connects TRBV15 to TRBJ2-1; D may be TRBD2 (7 bases). The TCR was taken from a woman older than 75 with acute or convalescent COVID-19. Source material: peripheral blood. The DNA for the CDR3 is TGTGCCACCAGGGGGGCGGGGGATGAGCAGTTCTTC. It translates to CATRGAGDEQFF. Variable domain in full (rest from reference TRBV15 and TRBJ2-1): DAMVIQNPRYQVTQFGKPVTLSCSQTLNHNVMYWYQQKSSQAPKLLFHYYDKDFNNEADTPDNFQSRRPNTSFCFLDIRSPGLGDTAMYLCATRGAGDEQFFGPGTRLTVL.